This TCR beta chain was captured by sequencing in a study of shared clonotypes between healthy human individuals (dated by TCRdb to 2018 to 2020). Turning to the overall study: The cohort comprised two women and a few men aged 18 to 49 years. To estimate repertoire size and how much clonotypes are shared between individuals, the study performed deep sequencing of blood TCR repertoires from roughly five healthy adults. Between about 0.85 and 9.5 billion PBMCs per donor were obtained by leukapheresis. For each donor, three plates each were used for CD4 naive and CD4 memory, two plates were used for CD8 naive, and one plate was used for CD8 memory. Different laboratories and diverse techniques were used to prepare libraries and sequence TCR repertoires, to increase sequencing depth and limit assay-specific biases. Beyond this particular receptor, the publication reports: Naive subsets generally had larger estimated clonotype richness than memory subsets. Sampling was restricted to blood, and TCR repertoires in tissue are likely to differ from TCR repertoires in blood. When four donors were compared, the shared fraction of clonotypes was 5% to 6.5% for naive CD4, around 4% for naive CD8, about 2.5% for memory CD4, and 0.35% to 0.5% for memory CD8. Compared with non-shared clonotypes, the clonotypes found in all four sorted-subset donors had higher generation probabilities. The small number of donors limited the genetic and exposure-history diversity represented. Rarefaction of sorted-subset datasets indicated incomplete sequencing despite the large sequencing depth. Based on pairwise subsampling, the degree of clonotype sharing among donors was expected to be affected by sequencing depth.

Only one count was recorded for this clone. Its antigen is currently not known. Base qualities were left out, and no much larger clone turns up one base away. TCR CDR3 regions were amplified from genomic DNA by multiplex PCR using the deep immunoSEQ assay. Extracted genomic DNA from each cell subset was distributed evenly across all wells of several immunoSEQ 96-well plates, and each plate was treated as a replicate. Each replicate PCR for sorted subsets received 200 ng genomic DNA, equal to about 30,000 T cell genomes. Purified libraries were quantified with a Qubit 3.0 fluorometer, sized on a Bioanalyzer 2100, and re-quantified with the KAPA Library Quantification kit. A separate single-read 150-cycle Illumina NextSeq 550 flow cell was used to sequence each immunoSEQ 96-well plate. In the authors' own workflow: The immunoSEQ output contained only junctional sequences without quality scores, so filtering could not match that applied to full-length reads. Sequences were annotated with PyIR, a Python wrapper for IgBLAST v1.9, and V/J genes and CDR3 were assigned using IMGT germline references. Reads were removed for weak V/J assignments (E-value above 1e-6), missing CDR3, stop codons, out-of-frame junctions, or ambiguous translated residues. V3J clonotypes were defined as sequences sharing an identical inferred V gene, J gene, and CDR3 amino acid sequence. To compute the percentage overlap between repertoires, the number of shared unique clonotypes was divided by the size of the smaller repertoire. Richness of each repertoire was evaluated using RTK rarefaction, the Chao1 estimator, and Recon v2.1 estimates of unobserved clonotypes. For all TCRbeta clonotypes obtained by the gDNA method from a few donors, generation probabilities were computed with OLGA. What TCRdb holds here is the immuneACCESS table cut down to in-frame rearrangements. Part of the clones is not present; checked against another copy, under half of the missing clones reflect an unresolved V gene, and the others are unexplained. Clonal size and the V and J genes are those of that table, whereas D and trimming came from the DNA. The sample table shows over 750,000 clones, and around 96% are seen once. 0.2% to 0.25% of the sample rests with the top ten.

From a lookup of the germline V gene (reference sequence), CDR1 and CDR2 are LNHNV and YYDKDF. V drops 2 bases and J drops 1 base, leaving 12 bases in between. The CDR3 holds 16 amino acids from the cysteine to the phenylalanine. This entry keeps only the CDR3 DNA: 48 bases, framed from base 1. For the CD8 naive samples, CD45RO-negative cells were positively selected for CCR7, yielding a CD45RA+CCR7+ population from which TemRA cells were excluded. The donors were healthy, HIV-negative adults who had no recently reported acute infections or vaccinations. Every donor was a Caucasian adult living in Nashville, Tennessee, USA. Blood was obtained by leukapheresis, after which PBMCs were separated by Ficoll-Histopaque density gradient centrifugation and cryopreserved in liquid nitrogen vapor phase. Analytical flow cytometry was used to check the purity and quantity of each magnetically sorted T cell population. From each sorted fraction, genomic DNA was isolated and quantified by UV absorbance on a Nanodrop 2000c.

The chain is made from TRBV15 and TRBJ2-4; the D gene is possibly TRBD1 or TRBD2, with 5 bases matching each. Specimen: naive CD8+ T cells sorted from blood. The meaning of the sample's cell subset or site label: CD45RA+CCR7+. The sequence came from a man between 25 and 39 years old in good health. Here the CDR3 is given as CATSRLGDLAKNIQYF. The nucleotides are TGTGCCACCAGCAGACTAGGGGACCTGGCCAAAAACATTCAGTACTTC.